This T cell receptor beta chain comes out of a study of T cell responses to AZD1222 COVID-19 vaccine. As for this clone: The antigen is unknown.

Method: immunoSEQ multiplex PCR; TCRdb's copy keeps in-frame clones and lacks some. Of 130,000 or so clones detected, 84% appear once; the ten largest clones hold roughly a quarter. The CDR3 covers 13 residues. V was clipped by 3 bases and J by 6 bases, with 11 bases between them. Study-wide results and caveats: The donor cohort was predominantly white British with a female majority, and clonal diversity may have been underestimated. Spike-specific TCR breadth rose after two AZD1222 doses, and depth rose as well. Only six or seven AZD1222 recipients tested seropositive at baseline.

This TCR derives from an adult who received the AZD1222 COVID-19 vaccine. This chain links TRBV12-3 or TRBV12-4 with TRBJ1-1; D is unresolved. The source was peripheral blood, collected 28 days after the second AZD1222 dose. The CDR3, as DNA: TGTGCCAGCAGTTTGGGCACAAAGGCTGAAGCTTTCTTT. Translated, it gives CASSLGTKAEAFF.